This TCR beta chain derives from a study of CD8 T cells in ankylosing spondylitis. To note about this clonotype: Its antigen is not identified.

The V gene's germline CDR1 is DFQATT and CDR2 SNEGSKA (reference sequence). Trimming stripped 3 bases from V and 3 bases from J, with 18 bases between. The CDR3 loop spans 15 amino acids. Whole-study results and caveats: From matched ankylosing spondylitis synovial fluid, disease-linked clones were reportedly recovered at significantly enriched levels. Roughly 8 highly homologous variants made up a TCR beta motif that seemed to typify ankylosing spondylitis blood. Reactive arthritis synovial fluid and blood previously showed some of these motif variants.

Quantitative 5'-RACE was performed with molecular barcodes, and it yielded the TCR beta libraries. TCRdb recomputed calls from the 5' RACE reads with MiXCR, one row per CDR3 protein. The sample consists of 25,000 to 30,000 distinct CDR3 sequences, roughly 8.6% of them appearing once. Material: blood. The sequence was obtained from a male donor with ankylosing spondylitis or in good health (not recorded which). The chain combines TRBV20-1 with TRBJ2-7; D tentatively reads TRBD1 or TRBD2 (5 bases each). The CDR3 protein is CSASDGATVIYEQYF. The CDR3 DNA is TGCAGTGCTAGTGACGGGGCGACAGTCATCTACGAGCAGTACTTC.